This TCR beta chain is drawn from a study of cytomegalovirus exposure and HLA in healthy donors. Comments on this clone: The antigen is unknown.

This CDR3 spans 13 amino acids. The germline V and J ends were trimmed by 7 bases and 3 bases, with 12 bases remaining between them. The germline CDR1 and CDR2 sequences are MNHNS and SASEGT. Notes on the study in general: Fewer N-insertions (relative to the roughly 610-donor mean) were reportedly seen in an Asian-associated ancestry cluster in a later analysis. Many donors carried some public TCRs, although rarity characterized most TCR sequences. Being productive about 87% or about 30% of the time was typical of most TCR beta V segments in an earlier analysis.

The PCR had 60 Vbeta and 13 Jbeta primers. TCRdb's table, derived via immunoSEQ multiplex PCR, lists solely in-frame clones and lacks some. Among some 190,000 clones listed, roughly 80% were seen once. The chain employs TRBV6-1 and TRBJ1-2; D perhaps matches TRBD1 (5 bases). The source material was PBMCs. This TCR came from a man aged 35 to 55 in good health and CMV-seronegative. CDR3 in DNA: TGTGCCAGCACCGAGGACATATACTATGGCTACACCTTC. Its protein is CASTEDIYYGYTF.